These 26 T cell receptor beta chains share one sample of origin, sequenced in a study of T cells in Graves' hyperthyroidism and ophthalmopathy. RNA transcripts served as the template for amplifying TCR beta CDR3 regions. TCR CDR3 regions were first amplified by RT-PCR with HTBI primers. MiXCR, run by TCRdb on the multiplex PCR reads, gives a single entry per CDR3 protein. In the table there are 600,000 to 700,000 distinct CDR3 sequences, approximately 15% of which are singletons. The sample consisted of blood. These receptors were taken from a woman aged 40 to 50 with Graves' ophthalmopathy.

This clonotype occurred many times. The chain carries TRBV18 and TRBJ2-2; possibly TRBD1 or TRBD2 for D (5 bases each). The CDR3 runs to 17 residues. Germline lookup yields CDR1 KGHSH and CDR2 LQKENI. Deletions cut 4 bases from V and 0 bases from J, with 15 bases between. This chain's CDR3 is CASSRGNPNANTGELFF. The CDR3 DNA sequence: TGTGCCAGCTCACGGGGGAACCCCAACGCGAACACCGGGGAGCTGTTTTTT.

This clonotype was observed many times. The chain is built from TRBV11-2 and TRBJ2-1; 7 bases are a match to TRBD2. V dropped 1 base and J dropped 4; count of bases not matched to a gene: 7. The CDR3 loop spans 16 amino acids. CDR1 and CDR2 (germline): SGHAT, FQNNGV. CDR3 residues: CASSLGRTRAYNEQFF. Here the CDR3 DNA reads TGTGCCAGCAGCTTAGGGAGGACTAGGGCGTACAATGAGCAGTTCTTC.

This clonotype occurred many times. The chain couples TRBV18 to TRBJ2-7, with 11 bases lining up with TRBD1. With 6 bases clipped from V and 5 bases from J, the junction kept 6 bases outside the gene matches. The germline V gene encodes CDR1 KGHSH and CDR2 LQKENI. This CDR3 comprises 14 residues. In DNA, the CDR3 is TGTGCCAGCTCCGGACAGGGGGCCAACAACGAGCAGTACTTC. This codes for CASSGQGANNEQYF.

This clonotype was observed a handful of times. The genes are TRBV19 and TRBJ2-5; D may match TRBD1 or TRBD2 (5 bases each). The CDR3 contains 13 residues. Trimming stripped 3 bases from V and 6 bases from J, with 11 bases between. Germline V gene data show CDR1 as LNHDA and CDR2 as SQIVND (reference sequence). For the CDR3, the DNA is TGTGCCAGTAGTATGGGGGATACAAAGACCCAGTACTTC. Translated, it gives CASSMGDTKTQYF.

This clonotype was found many times. J is TRBJ1-1 and V is TRBV19, with D uncertain. V dropped 3 bases and J dropped 1 base, with 12 bases sitting between them. This CDR3 is 15 amino acids long. Germline V gives CDR1 LNHDA, CDR2 SQIVND (reference sequence). CDR3 bases: TGTGCCAGTAGTATCTCCGGACGGCCGAACACTGAAGCTTTCTTT. This codes for CASSISGRPNTEAFF.

The V call is TRBV6-2 or TRBV6-3, the J call TRBJ1-5, with D unresolved. The germline V and J ends were trimmed by 7 bases and 2 bases, with 24 bases remaining between them. Germline CDR1 MNHEY, CDR2 SVGEGT. CDR3 length: 18 residues. The CDR3 DNA is TGTGCCAGCACCCCCCGGATCGCTATACTACGGGGCAATCAGCCCCAGCATTTT. Translating gives CASTPRIAILRGNQPQHF.

This clonotype was observed at least ten times. This rearrangement joins TRBV24-1 to TRBJ2-3; weak D call: TRBD2 (6 bases). The CDR3 has 14 residues. Germline-derived CDR1 and CDR2 are KGHDR and SFDVKD. V lost 4 bases to trimming and J lost 6 bases, with 13 bases between them. CDR3 nucleotide sequence: TGTGCCACCAGTGACCCCGGACTATCTGATACGCAGTATTTT. This translates into CATSDPGLSDTQYF.

This clonotype was seen a few times. CDR3 sequence reads: CASSSEGLAGGSYEQYF. The CDR3 bases are TGTGCCAGCAGTTCCGAAGGACTAGCGGGAGGTTCATACGAGCAGTACTTC. V is TRBV6-2 or TRBV6-3 and J is TRBJ2-7; TRBD2 matches 14 bases. Germline CDR1 and CDR2: MNHEY and SVGEGT. The CDR3 extends over 17 amino acids. The junction had 9 bases not matched to a gene; V was cut back by 4 bases and J by 4 bases.

This clonotype was found many times. The V and J genes are TRBV6-1 and TRBJ2-2; the match to TRBD2 covers 8 bases. This CDR3 contains 15 residues. Germline V CDR1 and CDR2: MNHNS, SASEGT. The V segment lost 8 bases and the J segment 8 bases; nucleotides outside the gene matches: 13. The CDR3 coding sequence is TGTGCCAGCGGTCGTCCAAGGGGGACTAGAGGGGAGCTGTTTTTT. This translates into CASGRPRGTRGELFF.

As to this clonotype: This could be a read error, since a much larger clone is one nucleotide away. V and J are TRBV20-1 and TRBJ1-5, with no clear D. The germline V and J ends were trimmed by 4 bases and 5 bases, with 21 bases remaining between them. Germline V gives CDR1 DFQATT, CDR2 SNEGSKA (reference sequence). This CDR3 is 16 amino acids long. CDR3 nucleotides: TGCAGTGCTATAGTTAAGACGATGCTGCTTCATCAGCCCCAGCATTTT. Translated: CSAIVKTMLLHQPQHF.

In this sample, this clonotype turned up many times. This rearrangement joins TRBV27 to TRBJ2-4; possibly TRBD1 or TRBD2 for D (6 bases each). CDR1 is MNHEY, CDR2 SMNVEV, per germline (reference sequence). The CDR3 has 16 residues. V was cut by 4 bases and J by 0 bases, with 13 bases left in between. The CDR3 DNA reads TGTGCCAGCAGTTCGCGGGACATTTTAGCCAAAAACATTCAGTACTTC. Protein sequence: CASSSRDILAKNIQYF.

This clonotype was recorded many times. The chain is built from TRBV25-1 and TRBJ2-7; the D gene is possibly TRBD1 (6 bases). The V gene lost 11 bases and the J gene lost 3 bases, with 17 bases spanning the gap. This CDR3 is built from 13 residues. Germline CDR1 reads MGHDK; CDR2 reads SYGVNS. The CDR3 DNA is TGTGCCCCTACCTGGACAGCGCGCTACGAGCAGTACTTC. The encoded protein is CAPTWTARYEQYF.

This clonotype was counted many times. This chain connects TRBV30 to TRBJ2-2; a weak D match, TRBD1 (5 bases). V was shortened by 0 bases and J by 0 bases, with 11 bases between the two germline ends. Germline lookup yields CDR1 GTSNPN and CDR2 SVGIG (reference sequence). CDR3 size: 16 residues. The CDR3 DNA reads TGTGCCTGGAGTGTTAAGGGGTTCGCGAACACCGGGGAGCTGTTTTTT. Protein: CAWSVKGFANTGELFF.

This clonotype has at least ten counts. J is TRBJ1-3 and V is TRBV12-3 or TRBV12-4; D is perhaps TRBD1 (6 bases). The germline V and J ends were trimmed by 6 bases and 9 bases, with 18 bases remaining between them. The CDR3 consists of 14 residues. CDR3 protein: CASSSPDRGGTIYF. CDR3 coding DNA: TGTGCCAGCAGCTCTCCTGATAGAGGGGGCACCATATATTTT.

A few counts support this clonotype. The gene calls are TRBV11-2 and TRBJ2-2; D is possibly TRBD1 (5 bases). V was shortened by 0 bases and J by 7 bases, with 9 bases between the two germline ends. Germline-derived CDR1 and CDR2 are SGHAT and FQNNGV. The CDR3 length is 14 residues. In DNA form, the CDR3 reads TGTGCCAGCAGCTTAGAGGGGCATGGCGGGGAGCTGTTTTTT. It encodes CASSLEGHGGELFF.

This clonotype was detected many times. The chain couples TRBV6-2 or TRBV6-3 to TRBJ2-2; the match to TRBD1 covers 11 bases. Germline CDR1 MNHEY, CDR2 SVGEGT. The V gene end was trimmed by 4 bases and the J gene end by 6 bases; junction bases not matched to a gene: 4. The CDR3 extends over 15 amino acids. CDR3 bases: TGTGCCAGCAGTTCCGGACAGGGGGCCTCCGGGGAGCTGTTTTTT. It is translated as CASSSGQGASGELFF.

This clonotype was detected many times. The rearrangement uses TRBV4-1 and TRBJ2-7, with 9 bases fitting TRBD1. From germline, CDR1 is MGHRA and CDR2 YSYEKL. CDR3 length: 15 residues. V lost 1 base to trimming and J lost 1 base; unmatched junction nucleotides: 2. The CDR3 DNA sequence: TGCGCCAGCAGCCAAGGGACAGGGGATTCCTACGAGCAGTACTTC. It translates to CASSQGTGDSYEQYF.

This clonotype was counted at least ten times. The genes are TRBV28 and TRBJ1-2; D remains unclear. The length of the CDR3 is 12 residues. Germline V gene sequence: CDR1 MDHEN, CDR2 SYDVKM. V shed 2 bases and J shed 7 bases, with 8 bases lying between them. CDR3 DNA: TGTGCCAGCAGTTTAGGGGTTTTTGGCTACACCTTC. Its protein product is CASSLGVFGYTF.

Many counts were recorded for this clonotype. CDR3 DNA: TGCAGCGTTTATCGAGAGACCCAGTACTTC. It translates to CSVYRETQYF. The chain uses TRBV29-1 and TRBJ2-5; D unresolved. This CDR3 has 10 residues. From germline, CDR1 is SQVTM and CDR2 ANQGSEA. Trimming left V 5 bases short and J 4 bases short, with 5 bases between.

This clonotype has ten or more counts. The V gene is TRBV12-3 or TRBV12-4, the J gene TRBJ1-2, with D unresolved. The CDR3 length is 13 residues. Trimming removed 3 bases at V and 5 bases at J, with 10 bases between. Written as DNA, the CDR3 is TGTGCCAGCAGTTTTCGCCGGGAGTATGGCTACACCTTC. Its translation is CASSFRREYGYTF.

This clonotype was picked up a small number of times. A single base separates this from a much larger clone, so it may be a read error. The chain joins TRBV12-3 or TRBV12-4 to TRBJ2-7; D remains unclear. Near its end, the DNA agrees better with TRBJ2-1, so the J call may be wrong. CDR3 size: 12 residues. CDR3 bases: TGTGCCAGCAGTTTAGAGGCCGTCGAGCAGTTCTTC. Translating gives CASSLEAVEQFF.

This clonotype was picked up many times. V is TRBV12-3 or TRBV12-4 and J is TRBJ2-5; 12 bases align to TRBD2. J lost 4 bases, V lost 7 bases, and 13 bases had no gene match. The length of the CDR3 is 17 residues. The CDR3 DNA is TGTGCCAGCAAAAACCACAGACTAGCGGGAGTCTCAGAGACCCAGTACTTC. It encodes CASKNHRLAGVSETQYF.

The chain employs TRBV3-1 and TRBJ1-2; no firm D call. The CDR3 contains 13 residues. CDR1 is LGHDT, CDR2 YNNKEL, per germline (reference sequence). Trimming removed 0 bases from V and 7 bases from J, with 9 bases in between. CDR3 nucleotide sequence: TGTGCCAGCAGCCAAGACCGCCCGGGTGGCTACACCTTC. Amino acids: CASSQDRPGGYTF. Variable domain in full (rest from reference TRBV3-1 and TRBJ1-2): DTAVSQTPKYLVTQMGNDKSIKCEQNLGHDTMYWYKQDSKKFLKIMFSYNNKELIINETVPNRFSPKSPDKAHLNLHINSLELGDSAVYFCASSQDRPGGYTFGSGTRLTVV.

This clonotype was recorded at least ten times. The chain employs TRBV30 and TRBJ1-1; D call uncertain. The CDR3 runs to 11 residues. Trimming took off 3 bases at V and 5 bases at J, with 7 bases between the two ends. Germline V gene sequence: CDR1 GTSNPN, CDR2 SVGIG (reference sequence). The CDR3 nucleotides read TGTGCCTGGAGAAGGGTTACTGAAGCTTTCTTT. This encodes CAWRRVTEAFF.

At least ten counts were recorded for this clonotype. V is TRBV19 and J is TRBJ1-2; TRBD1 aligns across 9 bases. Germline V CDR1 and CDR2: LNHDA, SQIVND (reference sequence). This CDR3 region has 13 residues. V dropped 7 bases and J dropped 8; count of bases not matched to a gene: 8. The CDR3 DNA follows: TGTGCCAGTACCAAGGGACAGGGCAACGGCTACACCTTC. It encodes CASTKGQGNGYTF. Full variable domain (outside the CDR3, taken from reference TRBV19 and TRBJ1-2): DGGITQSPKYLFRKEGQNVTLSCEQNLNHDAMYWYRQDPGQGLRLIYYSQIVNDFQKGDIAEGYSVSREKKESFPLTVTSAQKNPTAFYLCASTKGQGNGYTFGSGTRLTVV.

This clonotype was seen ten or more times. J is TRBJ2-7 and V is TRBV20-1, with 13 bases aligning to TRBD2. There are 13 residues in the CDR3. Germline CDR1 is DFQATT and CDR2 is SNEGSKA (reference sequence). V shed 8 bases, J shed 5 bases, and the junction held 6 bases outside the gene matches. This CDR3 is CSRTSGSPDEQYF. DNA of the CDR3: TGCAGTCGGACTAGCGGGAGTCCCGACGAGCAGTACTTC.